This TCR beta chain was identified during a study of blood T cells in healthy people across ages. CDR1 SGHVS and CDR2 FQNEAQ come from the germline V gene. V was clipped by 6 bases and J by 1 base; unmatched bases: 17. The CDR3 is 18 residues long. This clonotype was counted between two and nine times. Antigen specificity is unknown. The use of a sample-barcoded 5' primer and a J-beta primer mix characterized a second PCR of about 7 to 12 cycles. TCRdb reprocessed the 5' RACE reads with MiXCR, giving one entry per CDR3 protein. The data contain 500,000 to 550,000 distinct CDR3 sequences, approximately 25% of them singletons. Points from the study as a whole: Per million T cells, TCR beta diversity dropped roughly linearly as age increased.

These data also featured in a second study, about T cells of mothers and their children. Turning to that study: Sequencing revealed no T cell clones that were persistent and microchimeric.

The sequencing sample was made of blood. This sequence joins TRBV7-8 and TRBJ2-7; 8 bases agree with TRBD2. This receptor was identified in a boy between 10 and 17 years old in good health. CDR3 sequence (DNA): TGTGCCAGCAGTGTATTAGGACTAGCATTTAAATCATCCTACGAGCAGTACTTC. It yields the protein CASSVLGLAFKSSYEQYF.